The source of this TCR beta chain is a study of technical replicates of blood from several donors (dated by TCRdb to about 2017). As concerns this clone: Its antigen has not been determined. Nothing much larger sits one base from this clone, and base qualities are not available.

The germline V gene yields SGHAT for CDR1 and FQNNGV for CDR2. The CDR3 starts with the cysteine, ends with the phenylalanine, and has 15 residues. Left in the record is the CDR3 DNA by itself, 45 bases read in frame from the first base. For this chain, trimming is 5 bases at the V end and 3 bases at the J end, and the number of junction bases without a gene match is 5. Library construction relied on the immunoSEQ multiplex PCR assay. Sourced from immuneACCESS, this table was stored by TCRdb with only in-frame sequences that have V and J called. A share of the clones is absent; for the studies checked, an unresolved V gene accounts for under half, and the remainder has no known explanation. This sample gives about 72,000 clones in total; 92% of them show up just once. Of the sample, under 0.55% is held by the ten largest clones.

The clonotype comes from a human donor in good health. The sequence joins TRBV11-2 to TRBJ1-3, with 9 bases matching TRBD1. Source material: T cells isolated from PBMCs. The CDR3 in this case is CASSPRTGDGNTIYF. In nucleotide form, the sequence is TGTGCCAGCAGCCCAAGGACAGGGGATGGAAACACCATATATTTT.